The table lists the clone carrying this T cell receptor (beta chain) with many counts. Its antigen is unidentified. The CDR3 runs 14 residues. With 5 bases removed from V and 1 base from J, the gap between germline ends came to 6 bases. CDR1 and CDR2 from the germline V gene are LNHDA and SQIVND (reference sequence). The data were obtained in a study of human T cells and chemical hapten exposure. On the study more broadly: The use of 2% DPC on approximately 2 cm by approximately 2 cm of upper inner arm skin constituted sensitization. Small pooled library volume differences mainly caused per-sample TCR yield variation.

In the authors' methods: TCRs per sample had a median of approximately 88,000 and ranged from about 20,000 to 700,000. TCRdb processed the RACE reads anew with MiXCR; each CDR3 protein has one entry. The V and J calls come from TCRdb's annotation, not from the publication. The sample lists 100,000 or so distinct CDR3 sequences; about 9% were seen once. As for time point: patch test 2, 6 weeks after DPC sensitization. Treatment described: therapeutic diphenylcyclopropenone sensitization with weekly scalp DPC. Study-level findings and limits: Unchanged with DPC sensitization were TCRs above 1 in 1000 frequency.

The chain recombines TRBV19 with TRBJ2-6; D unclear. This sequence originates from a woman aged 35 to 49 with alopecia areata. Some clones in this sample may be carry-over from other donors' samples. The sample was whole blood, taken in connection with sensitization to the hapten diphenylcyclopropenone (DPC). CDR3 in amino acids: CASSRPSGANVLTF. As DNA, the CDR3 is TGTGCCAGTAGTCGACCTTCTGGGGCCAACGTCCTGACTTTC.